This TCR beta chain is drawn from a study of identical twins. The study's findings and limits: Twins' excess sharing was less marked for out-of-frame beta sequences. Conclusions relied on cross-sectional statistical analysis, not following the same donors.

TCRdb processed the 5' RACE reads anew with MiXCR; each CDR3 protein has one entry. The profile covers about 340,000 distinct CDR3 sequences, with more than 9% appearing a single time and just over 7% taken by the ten largest. Healthy Caucasians, and only they, were the donors. V lost 2 bases, J lost 5 bases, and 4 bases stayed unmatched. Germline V lookup: CDR1 LGHDT, CDR2 YNNKEL (reference sequence). This CDR3 is 15 amino acids long. A few counts support this clonotype. Its matching antigen is unknown. This sample was also put to use in a study of yellow fever vaccine responses in identical twins.

This receptor was obtained from a woman under 30 in good health. The sample comprised CD8+ T cells sorted from blood. The chain couples TRBV3-1 to TRBJ2-3, with 10 bases matching TRBD2. The CDR3 nucleotides read TGTGCCAGCAGCCAAACTAGCGGGGTTGGAGATACGCAGTATTTT. Residues: CASSQTSGVGDTQYF.